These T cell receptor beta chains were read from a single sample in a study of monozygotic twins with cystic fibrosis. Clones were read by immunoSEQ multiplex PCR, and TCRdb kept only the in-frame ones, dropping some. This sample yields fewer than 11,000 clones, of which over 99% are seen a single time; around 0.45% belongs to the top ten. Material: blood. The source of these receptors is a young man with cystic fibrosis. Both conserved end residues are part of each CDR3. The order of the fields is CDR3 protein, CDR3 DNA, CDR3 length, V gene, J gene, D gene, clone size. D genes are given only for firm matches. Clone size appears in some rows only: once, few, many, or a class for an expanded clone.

CASSRQILYEQYF	TGTGCCAGCAGTCGACAGATCCTCTACGAGCAGTACTTC	13	TRBV28	TRBJ2-7	.	.
CASSQESPGGVFTGELFF	TGCGCCAGCAGCCAGGAGTCCCCCGGGGGGGTGTTCACCGGGGAGCTGTTTTTT	18	TRBV4-1	TRBJ2-2	TRBD2	.
CSALTRPRGGYTF	TGCAGCGCTCTTACCCGACCCAGGGGTGGCTACACCTTC	13	TRBV29-1	TRBJ1-2	.	.
CSVIRSGNTIYF	TGCAGCGTGATACGCTCTGGAAACACCATATATTTT	12	TRBV29-1	TRBJ1-3	.	.
CASSSRGSNSPLHF	TGTGCCAGCAGTTCGAGGGGTTCGAATTCACCCCTCCACTTT	14	TRBV5-4	TRBJ1-6	.	.
CASSRVSETQYF	TGCGCCAGCAGTCGGGTTTCGGAGACCCAGTACTTC	12	TRBV5-1	TRBJ2-5	.	once
CATSGPGIGDEQYF	TGTGCCACCAGCGGCCCAGGAATCGGGGACGAGCAGTACTTC	14	TRBV15	TRBJ2-7	.	.
CAISESGQGTAFF	TGTGCCATCAGTGAGTCCGGACAGGGGACGGCTTTCTTT	13	TRBV10-3	TRBJ1-1	TRBD1	.
CAISELASPNEQFF	TGTGCCATCAGTGAACTAGCTAGTCCCAATGAGCAGTTCTTC	14	TRBV10-3	TRBJ2-1	.	.
CASSYYRNEQFF	TGTGCCAGCAGTTACTACCGAAATGAGCAGTTCTTC	12	TRBV6-6	TRBJ2-1	.	.
CASSARGSSQTDTQYF	TGTGCCAGCAGTGCGCGCGGCTCATCTCAGACAGATACGCAGTATTTT	16	TRBV2	TRBJ2-3	.	.
CASSDRDRGHGYTF	TGTGCCAGCAGTGACCGGGACAGGGGCCATGGCTACACCTTC	14	TRBV6-1	TRBJ1-2	TRBD1	.
CASSQLGTGGYTF	TGTGCCAGCTCCCAACTCGGGACCGGTGGCTACACCTTC	13	TRBV18	TRBJ1-2	.	.
CASSQTGALYGYTF	TGCGCCAGCAGCCAAACAGGGGCCCTCTATGGCTACACCTTC	14	TRBV4-3	TRBJ1-2	TRBD1	.
CASTAGRTNTGELFF	TGTGCCAGCACCGCGGGCAGGACGAACACCGGGGAGCTGTTTTTT	15	TRBV6-4	TRBJ2-2	.	once
CASNPPGVGANVLTF	TGTGCCAGCAATCCCCCGGGAGTTGGGGCCAACGTCCTGACTTTC	15	TRBV6-1	TRBJ2-6	.	.
CASSWGPLSVTDTQYF	TGTGCCAGCAGCTGGGGACCTCTCTCCGTCACAGATACGCAGTATTTT	16	TRBV7-2	TRBJ2-3	.	.
CASSQGGARVLPGNTIYF	TGTGCCAGCAGCCAGGGGGGCGCCAGGGTTCTCCCTGGAAACACCATATATTTT	18	TRBV4-2	TRBJ1-3	.	.
CASSQDPSTSGGVYTDTQYF	TGCGCCAGCAGCCAAGATCCCTCCACTAGCGGGGGGGTTTACACAGATACGCAGTATTTT	20	TRBV4-3	TRBJ2-3	TRBD2	.
CATQGAWEQYF	TGTGCCACTCAGGGGGCGTGGGAGCAGTACTTC	11	TRBV6-6	TRBJ2-7	TRBD1	.
CASSYLGQGGEKLFF	TGTGCCAGCAGTTACCTGGGACAGGGGGGTGAAAAACTGTTTTTT	15	TRBV6-5	TRBJ1-4	TRBD1	.
CASRDTSTDTQYF	TGTGCCAGCAGGGACACAAGCACAGATACGCAGTATTTT	13	TRBV6-6	TRBJ2-3	.	.
CASSPRRTGRNIQYF	TGTGCCAGCAGCCCCCGCCGGACAGGGAGGAACATTCAGTACTTC	15	TRBV7-8	TRBJ2-4	TRBD1	.
CASSGSPNNVQFF	TGTGCCAGCAGTGGGTCGCCGAACAATGTGCAGTTCTTC	13	TRBV6-1	TRBJ2-1	.	.
CASRRRTSGPGELFF	TGTGCCAGCAGGAGGCGGACTAGCGGGCCCGGGGAGCTGTTTTTT	15	TRBV2	TRBJ2-2	TRBD2	.
CASSYASIAEAFF	TGTGCCAGCAGTTACGCGTCGATCGCTGAAGCTTTCTTT	13	TRBV6-5	TRBJ1-1	.	.
CASRRIQTDTQYF	TGTGCCAGCCGACGAATACAAACAGATACGCAGTATTTT	13	TRBV6-1	TRBJ2-3	.	.
CASPGRFNEKLFF	TGCGCCAGCCCTGGCAGGTTTAATGAAAAACTGTTTTTT	13	TRBV10-1	TRBJ1-4	.	.
CASSSITGATEAFF	TGTGCCAGCAGTTCTATCACAGGGGCCACTGAAGCTTTCTTT	14	TRBV6-1	TRBJ1-1	TRBD1	.
CASSLPNSPLHF	TGTGCCAGCAGCTTACCTAATTCACCCCTCCACTTT	12	TRBV7-2	TRBJ1-6	.	.
CASSTKRTGGSLPQHF	TGTGCCAGTAGTACGAAAAGGACAGGGGGCTCCTTACCCCAGCATTTT	16	TRBV19	TRBJ1-5	TRBD1	once
CASSPNDGRGLEAFF	TGCGCCAGCAGCCCGAATGACGGACGAGGCCTTGAAGCTTTCTTT	15	TRBV4-1	TRBJ1-1	.	.
CATSRDVGLAPLHF	TGTGCCACCAGCAGAGACGTGGGGCTGGCGCCCCTCCACTTT	14	TRBV15	TRBJ1-6	.	.
CASSYSRGQLYEQYF	TGTGCCAGCAGTTACTCGCGGGGGCAGCTATACGAGCAGTACTTC	15	TRBV6-5	TRBJ2-7	.	.
CASSPTKGGVQYEQYF	TGTGCCAGCAGTCCCACGAAGGGGGGTGTGCAATACGAGCAGTACTTC	16	TRBV25-1	TRBJ2-7	.	.
CASSLGQGASEKLFF	TGTGCCAGCAGCTTGGGACAGGGGGCTTCGGAAAAACTGTTTTTT	15	TRBV7-9	TRBJ1-4	TRBD1	.
CASSLKGQGPYEQYF	TGTGCCAGCAGTTTAAAGGGACAGGGGCCCTACGAGCAGTACTTC	15	TRBV27	TRBJ2-7	TRBD1	.
CASSQSKQGIEEAFF	TGTGCCAGCAGCCAGTCTAAACAGGGAATCGAGGAAGCTTTCTTT	15	TRBV4-2	TRBJ1-1	.	.
CASSPAPGLRSGYF	TGTGCCAGCAGTCCAGCCCCGGGCCTTAGATCGGGGTACTTC	14	TRBV27	TRBJ2-7	.	.
CASAIGQRETQYF	TGTGCCAGCGCTATAGGACAGAGGGAGACCCAGTACTTC	13	TRBV7-6	TRBJ2-5	.	.
CSAGASPDTQYF	TGCAGCGCCGGGGCATCCCCGGATACGCAGTATTTT	12	TRBV29-1	TRBJ2-3	.	.
CASSAEGQGAGEQYF	TGTGCCAGCAGCGCAGAGGGACAGGGGGCGGGCGAGCAGTACTTC	15	TRBV9	TRBJ2-7	TRBD1	.
CASSLDTVVITLHF	TGTGCCAGCAGCTTGGACACGGTAGTTATAACCCTCCACTTT	14	TRBV7-2	TRBJ1-6	.	.
CASSPARDGPYEQYF	TGTGCCAGCAGTCCTGCGCGGGACGGGCCCTACGAGCAGTACTTC	15	TRBV6-5	TRBJ2-7	.	.
CASSTRQGAYNEQFF	TGTGCCAGCAGCACCCGACAGGGAGCTTACAATGAGCAGTTCTTC	15	TRBV5-4	TRBJ2-1	TRBD1	.
CASTKTGITDTQYF	TGTGCCAGCACTAAGACAGGGATCACAGATACGCAGTATTTT	14	TRBV6-1	TRBJ2-3	TRBD1	.